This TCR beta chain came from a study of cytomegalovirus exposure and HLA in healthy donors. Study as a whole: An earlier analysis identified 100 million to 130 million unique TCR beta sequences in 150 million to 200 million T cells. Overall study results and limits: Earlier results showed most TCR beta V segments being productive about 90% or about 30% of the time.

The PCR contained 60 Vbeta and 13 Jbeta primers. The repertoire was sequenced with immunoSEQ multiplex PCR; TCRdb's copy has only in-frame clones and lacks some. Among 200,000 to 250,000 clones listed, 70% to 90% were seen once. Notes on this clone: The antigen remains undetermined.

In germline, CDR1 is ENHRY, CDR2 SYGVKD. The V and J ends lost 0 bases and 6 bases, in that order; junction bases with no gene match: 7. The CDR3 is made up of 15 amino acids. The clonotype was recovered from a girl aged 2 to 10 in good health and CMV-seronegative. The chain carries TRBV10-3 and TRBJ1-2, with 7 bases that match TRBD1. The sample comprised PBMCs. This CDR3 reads CAISESRDRFNGYTF. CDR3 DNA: TGTGCCATCAGTGAGTCAAGGGACAGATTTAATGGCTACACCTTC.